Presented here are 11 T cell receptor beta chains from one specimen sequenced in a study of vaccination effects on CD4 cells after COVID-19. For these receptors, no antigen is known. Ahead of sequencing, the ViraFEST assay grew antigen-specific CD4+ T cells using viral peptide pools. CD4+ T cell isolation took place after 10 days of culture. Having tested negative for nucleocapsid antibodies, the vaccine recipients showed no prior SARS-CoV-2 infection. Libraries were prepared by immunoSEQ multiplex PCR; TCRdb keeps only in-frame clonotypes and omits some of them. The sample includes more than 40,000 clones, roughly 82% seen only once; the top ten take roughly 3.1%. This specimen was CD4+ T cells from PBMCs cultured with HCoV-NL63 spike peptides, taken before COVID-19 vaccination. The receptors here all came from a human donor who received a COVID-19 vaccine.

This chain connects TRBV19 to TRBJ1-6; D unresolved. CDR1 is LNHDA and CDR2 is SQIVND in the germline V gene (reference sequence). There are 17 residues in the CDR3. The ends were cut back, 3 bases at V and 7 bases at J, with 19 bases in the middle. The CDR3 sequence is CASSIQPGPSRNSPLHF. DNA for the CDR3: TGTGCCAGTAGTATTCAGCCAGGTCCCAGTCGGAATTCACCCCTCCACTTT.

The chain is built from TRBV2 and TRBJ1-5, with 11 bases that match TRBD1. CDR1 is SNHLY, CDR2 FYNNEI, per germline. The length of the CDR3 is 17 residues. Unmatched junction bases numbered 6, after V lost 3 bases and J lost 2 bases. DNA of the CDR3: TGTGCCAGCAGTGATGGACAGGGGGCTTCAGGCAATCAGCCCCAGCATTTT. Translation gives CASSDGQGASGNQPQHF.

This rearrangement joins TRBV28 to TRBJ1-6, with unresolved D. This CDR3 has 16 amino acids. V was trimmed by 1 base and J by 0 bases, leaving 7 bases between them. CDR1 and CDR2 (germline): MDHEN, SYDVKM. The CDR3 loop reads CASSLLFSSYNSPLHF. The CDR3 DNA is TGTGCCAGCAGTTTATTATTTAGCTCCTATAATTCACCCCTCCACTTT.

V is TRBV5-1 and J is TRBJ2-3; 12 positions agree with TRBD2. V lost 5 bases and J lost 5; bases outside the gene matches: 3. This CDR3 contains 14 residues. Germline CDR1 and CDR2: SGHRS and YFSETQ. CDR3 DNA: TGCGCCAGCAGGCCGACTAGCGGGGGAGATACGCAGTATTTT. It specifies CASRPTSGGDTQYF.

V and J are TRBV6-2 or TRBV6-3 and TRBJ2-4; perhaps TRBD1 as D (5 bases). The CDR3 loop spans 16 amino acids. V gave up 2 bases and J gave up 1 base, with 12 bases separating them. The germline V gene encodes CDR1 MNHEY and CDR2 SVGEGT. The CDR3 coding sequence is TGTGCCAGCAGTTACCCGCCTTCAGGGGCCAAAAACATTCAGTACTTC. The encoded protein is CASSYPPSGAKNIQYF.

The V and J genes are TRBV2 and TRBJ2-3, with a tentative D call TRBD2 (6 bases). Trimming stripped 1 base from V and 6 bases from J, with 11 bases between. CDR3 length: 14 residues. Germline CDR1 and CDR2: SNHLY and FYNNEI. The CDR3 is CASSEVRGGDTQYF. The CDR3 DNA reads TGTGCCAGCAGTGAAGTACGTGGGGGGGATACGCAGTATTTT.

This chain links TRBV18 with TRBJ1-5, with TRBD1 matching over 12 bases. This CDR3 is built from 15 residues. V dropped 4 bases and J dropped 8; count of bases not matched to a gene: 6. From germline, CDR1 is KGHSH and CDR2 LQKENI. The chain's CDR3 is CASSLLGQGAKPQHF. The CDR3, as DNA: TGTGCCAGCTCACTACTGGGACAGGGGGCGAAGCCCCAGCATTTT.

This clone was seen more than once but under ten times. The chain recombines TRBV5-5 with TRBJ2-2; tentatively, D is TRBD1 or TRBD2 (5 bases each). Deletions cut 5 bases from V and 0 bases from J, with 8 bases between. Germline CDR1 reads SGHKS; CDR2 reads YYEKEE (reference sequence). The CDR3 runs 14 residues. The CDR3 DNA reads TGTGCCAGCAGACGGGACCCGAACACCGGGGAGCTGTTTTTT. Translation: CASRRDPNTGELFF.

The chain has TRBV5-6 and TRBJ2-2; D ambiguous. The CDR3 is 15 residues long. Trimming took off 0 bases at V and 8 bases at J, with 14 bases between the two ends. Germline CDR1 is SGHDT and CDR2 is YYEEEE. CDR3 nucleotide sequence: TGTGCCAGCAGCTTGGTCGGGCGGAGTACGGGGGAGCTGTTTTTT. This gives the protein CASSLVGRSTGELFF.

This rearrangement joins TRBV19 to TRBJ1-4; D ambiguous. The germline CDR1 and CDR2 sequences are LNHDA and SQIVND (reference sequence). This CDR3 is 15 amino acids long. Trimming stripped 6 bases from V and 7 bases from J, with 18 bases between. For the CDR3, the DNA is TGTGCCAGTAGCCGAGGAGCGGTGGGTAGTGAAAAACTGTTTTTT. Translated: CASSRGAVGSEKLFF.

The chain carries TRBV2 and TRBJ2-3; a possible D gene is TRBD1 (5 bases). The germline V and J ends were trimmed by 4 bases and 0 bases, with 20 bases remaining between them. The CDR3 has 18 amino acids. Germline V gene lookup returns CDR1 SNHLY and CDR2 FYNNEI. The CDR3 protein is CASSVRVSWGPSTDTQYF. For the CDR3, the DNA is TGTGCCAGCAGTGTAAGGGTGTCTTGGGGCCCTAGCACAGATACGCAGTATTTT. The entire variable domain, with the rest obtained from reference TRBV2 and TRBJ2-3, is as follows: EPEVTQTPSHQVTQMGQEVILRCVPISNHLYFYWYRQILGQKVEFLVSFYNNEISEKSEIFDDQFSVERPDGSNFTLKIRSTKLEDSAMYFCASSVRVSWGPSTDTQYFGPGTRLTVL.